Below, 26 T cell receptor beta chains from the same sample are listed, as sequenced in a study of T cell responses to AZD1222 COVID-19 vaccine. Some clones are missing from TCRdb's copy, which holds only in-frame ones; the method was immunoSEQ multiplex PCR. The repertoire holds about 86,000 clones, with roughly 90% as singletons. The material sequenced was peripheral blood, taken on day 0 of AZD1222 vaccination. These receptor sequences come from an adult in good health.

The chain joins TRBV5-1 to TRBJ1-1; 7 nucleotides agree with TRBD1. Germline trimming cut 2 bases from V and 6 bases from J; bases unmatched to any gene: 13. Germline CDR1 and CDR2: SGHRS and YFSETQ. The CDR3 length is 16 residues. CDR3 coding DNA: TGCGCCAGCAGCTTTCTAACCGGACAGGACTCCGCTGAAGCTTTCTTT. It yields the protein CASSFLTGQDSAEAFF.

V and J are TRBV9 and TRBJ2-2; D might be TRBD2 (6 bases). Germline-derived CDR1 and CDR2 are SGDLS and YYNGEE. With 3 bases removed from V and 3 bases from J, the gap between germline ends came to 15 bases. This CDR3 spans 16 amino acids. The CDR3 region has the DNA TGTGCCAGCAGCGCTTCCGCGGGACGGGACACCGGGGAGCTGTTTTTT. Its translation is CASSASAGRDTGELFF.

This clone was counted a single time. The chain carries TRBV28 and TRBJ1-2; no firm D call. Trimming shortened V by 1 base and J by 8 bases, and 11 bases separated the two germline ends. CDR1 is MDHEN, CDR2 SYDVKM, per germline. This CDR3 has 13 amino acids. The CDR3 reads CASSLSGFGGYTF. In DNA form, the CDR3 reads TGTGCCAGCAGTTTATCGGGATTCGGGGGCTACACCTTC.

This chain uses TRBV6-5 with TRBJ1-2; the match to TRBD1 covers 8 bases. Unmatched junction bases numbered 3, after V lost 2 bases and J lost 7 bases. The germline V gene has CDR1 MNHEY and CDR2 SVGAGI. The CDR3 spans 13 residues. The CDR3 coding sequence is TGTGCCAGCAGTTACACGGACAGGGCTGGCTACACCTTC. Its protein is CASSYTDRAGYTF.

The genes are TRBV2 and TRBJ2-5; perhaps TRBD1 as D (5 bases). Germline CDR1 reads SNHLY; CDR2 reads FYNNEI. This CDR3 spans 15 amino acids. The V gene lost 6 bases and the J gene lost 2 bases, with 16 bases spanning the gap. Written as DNA, the CDR3 is TGTGCCAGCAGGAGGCTCGGGCAGGGACAAGAGACCCAGTACTTC. Protein sequence: CASRRLGQGQETQYF.

The rearrangement links TRBV28 to TRBJ2-7, with a possible D match to TRBD1 (5 bases). The CDR3 has 13 amino acids. Germline CDR1 reads MDHEN; CDR2 reads SYDVKM. The V and J ends lost 6 bases and 3 bases respectively, with 12 bases between them. CDR3 DNA: TGTGCCAGCAGACCGACAGAAATCTACGAGCAGTACTTC. Residues: CASRPTEIYEQYF. Full variable domain (outside the CDR3, taken from reference TRBV28 and TRBJ2-7): DVKVTQSSRYLVKRTGEKVFLECVQDMDHENMFWYRQDPGLGLRLIYFSYDVKMKEKGDIPEGYSVSREKKERFSLILESASTNQTSMYLCASRPTEIYEQYFGPGTRLTVT.

The rearrangement joins TRBV27 to TRBJ1-6; D is unclear. Trimming took off 2 bases at V and 14 bases at J, with 13 bases between the two ends. The germline V gene encodes CDR1 MNHEY and CDR2 SMNVEV (reference sequence). This CDR3 region has 13 residues. CDR3 amino acids: CASSLRVGVTLHF. DNA for the CDR3: TGTGCCAGCAGTTTAAGAGTAGGCGTCACCCTCCACTTT.

This clone was found a few times. V and J are TRBV6-4 and TRBJ2-3; TRBD2 aligns across 7 bases. Germline lookup yields CDR1 MRHNA and CDR2 SNTAGT. This CDR3 region has 16 residues. The V and J ends lost 6 bases and 1 base, in that order; junction bases with no gene match: 10. The CDR3: CASSPSGGSGTDTQYF. In nucleotides, the CDR3 is TGTGCCAGCAGCCCTTCGGGCGGGAGCGGCACAGATACGCAGTATTTT.

The chain links TRBV29-1 to TRBJ1-1; the match to TRBD1 covers 7 bases. With 4 bases clipped from V and 5 bases from J, the junction kept 4 bases outside the gene matches. Germline V CDR1 and CDR2: SQVTM, ANQGSEA. The CDR3 covers 12 residues. DNA of the CDR3: TGCAGCGTTGGACAGGGCCGGACTGAAGCTTTCTTT. Translation: CSVGQGRTEAFF.

The chain links TRBV10-2 to TRBJ1-4; D uncertain. This CDR3 is built from 14 residues. Germline V gene lookup returns CDR1 WSHSY and CDR2 SAAADI. Deletions cut 2 bases from V and 1 base from J, with 5 bases between. This CDR3 reads CASSEKGTNEKLFF. CDR3 nucleotides: TGCGCCAGCAGTGAGAAGGGAACTAATGAAAAACTGTTTTTT.

This chain joins TRBV12-3 or TRBV12-4 and TRBJ1-1; TRBD1 is a possible D gene (6 bases). Trimming removed 5 bases from V and 5 bases from J, with 12 bases in between. The CDR3 is made up of 13 amino acids. The CDR3: CASSLQGGTEAFF. In nucleotides, the CDR3 is TGTGCCAGCAGTCTACAGGGTGGGACTGAAGCTTTCTTT.

This sequence joins TRBV5-1 and TRBJ2-3; TRBD2 is a possible D gene (6 bases). Trimming shortened V by 0 bases and J by 2 bases, and 13 bases separated the two germline ends. The CDR3 has 16 amino acids. Germline V CDR1 and CDR2: SGHRS, YFSETQ. The CDR3 loop is CASSLEGSGNTDTQYF. The CDR3 DNA sequence: TGCGCCAGCAGCTTGGAAGGTAGCGGCAACACAGATACGCAGTATTTT.

The chain joins TRBV19 to TRBJ2-1; D unclear. CDR1 and CDR2 from the germline V gene are LNHDA and SQIVND (reference sequence). The CDR3 contains 14 residues. Trimming left V 0 bases short and J 7 bases short, with 10 bases between. CDR3 sequence: CASSIDPGRNEQFF. The CDR3 DNA sequence: TGTGCCAGTAGTATAGATCCCGGAAGGAATGAGCAGTTCTTC.

The gene calls are TRBV18 and TRBJ1-1, with 7 nucleotides matching TRBD1. This CDR3 has 13 residues. V shed 8 bases, J shed 1 base, and the junction held 4 bases outside the gene matches. CDR1 KGHSH and CDR2 LQKENI come from the germline V gene. The CDR3 here is CASAGTENTEAFF. For the CDR3, the DNA is TGTGCCAGCGCCGGGACAGAGAACACTGAAGCTTTCTTT.

The chain links TRBV15 to TRBJ2-2; D possibly matches TRBD1 or TRBD2 (7 bases each). The germline gives CDR1 LNHNV, CDR2 YYDKDF (reference sequence). This CDR3 contains 15 residues. Trimming removed 3 bases from V and 4 bases from J, with 12 bases in between. CDR3 amino acids: CATSSGRGRTGELFF. The CDR3 nucleotides are TGTGCCACCAGCAGTGGGAGGGGGCGCACCGGGGAGCTGTTTTTT.

This clone has just one count. This sequence joins TRBV30 and TRBJ2-1; 7 bases align to TRBD2. V shed 4 bases and J 3 bases; nucleotides not matched to a gene: 9. Germline CDR1 reads GTSNPN; CDR2 reads SVGIG (reference sequence). CDR3 length equals 15 residues. The CDR3: CAWTPGRGFYNEQFF. CDR3 sequence (DNA): TGTGCCTGGACCCCCGGGCGGGGGTTCTACAATGAGCAGTTCTTC.

The V and J genes are TRBV18 and TRBJ2-3; D is ambiguous. V shed 3 bases and J shed 5 bases, with 3 bases lying between them. Germline CDR1 and CDR2: KGHSH and LQKENI. CDR3 length: 11 amino acids. The CDR3 bases are TGTGCCAGCTCACCGGAAGATACGCAGTATTTT. It specifies CASSPEDTQYF.

The chain employs TRBV30 and TRBJ2-5; TRBD1 or TRBD2 may be the D gene (6 bases each). The germline CDR1 and CDR2 sequences are GTSNPN and SVGIG (reference sequence). The CDR3 has 14 residues. V dropped 1 base and J dropped 4 bases, with 13 bases sitting between them. This CDR3 is CAWSGQGGRETQYF. CDR3 coding DNA: TGTGCCTGGAGTGGCCAAGGGGGGCGAGAGACCCAGTACTTC.

V and J are TRBV7-9 and TRBJ1-2, with D hard to call. Germline CDR1 and CDR2: SEHNR and FQNEAQ (reference sequence). The CDR3 has 14 amino acids. Between the trimmed V and J ends, which lost 5 bases and 0 bases, there was a span of 10 bases. The CDR3 region is CASSQKWANYGYTF. CDR3 coding DNA: TGTGCCAGCAGCCAAAAATGGGCTAACTATGGCTACACCTTC.

This chain uses TRBV18 with TRBJ1-1, with D uncertain. The V end lost 4 bases, the J end lost 0 bases, and 9 bases lay between the germline ends. This CDR3 has 14 residues. The germline V gene has CDR1 KGHSH and CDR2 LQKENI. The CDR3 sequence is CASSQATVNTEAFF. The CDR3 coding sequence is TGTGCCAGCTCACAGGCGACGGTGAACACTGAAGCTTTCTTT.

This clone appeared a single time. The rearrangement uses TRBV19 and TRBJ2-7, with D maybe TRBD1 (6 bases). Germline V gene data show CDR1 as LNHDA and CDR2 as SQIVND (reference sequence). V was cut by 3 bases and J by 4 bases, with 16 bases left in between. The CDR3 loop spans 15 amino acids. The CDR3 DNA is TGTGCCAGTAGTATTATGAAAGGCAGGGGATACGAGCAGTACTTC. Amino acid sequence: CASSIMKGRGYEQYF.

In its sample, this clone was seen once. This sequence joins TRBV24-1 and TRBJ2-3, with D maybe TRBD2 (5 bases). The CDR3 runs to 13 residues. Germline V gives CDR1 KGHDR, CDR2 SFDVKD. Trimming took off 3 bases at V and 6 bases at J, with 9 bases between the two ends. This CDR3 is CATSDGGSDTQYF. The CDR3 nucleotides read TGTGCCACCAGTGATGGCGGGTCGGATACGCAGTATTTT.

The chain couples TRBV2 to TRBJ2-7, with unresolved D. Trimming took 2 bases from V and 2 from J, leaving 13 bases between them. Per the germline V gene, CDR1 is SNHLY and CDR2 is FYNNEI. This CDR3 is built from 15 residues. The chain's CDR3 is CASSERFPRTYEQYF. As DNA, the CDR3 is TGTGCCAGCAGTGAAAGGTTCCCCAGAACCTACGAGCAGTACTTC.

The chain uses TRBV18 and TRBJ1-2; D remains unclear. The length of the CDR3 is 17 residues. Germline loops: CDR1 KGHSH, CDR2 LQKENI. V was trimmed by 0 bases and J by 0 bases, leaving 14 bases between them. This CDR3 is CASSPPASMPANYGYTF. In DNA form, the CDR3 reads TGTGCCAGCTCACCACCGGCATCCATGCCAGCTAACTATGGCTACACCTTC.

Here the CDR3 reads CASSTWTGAQWDEQFF. DNA of the CDR3: TGTGCCAGTAGTACTTGGACCGGGGCCCAATGGGATGAGCAGTTCTTC. The chain is built from TRBV19 and TRBJ2-1; D possibly matches TRBD1 or TRBD2 (5 bases each). The CDR3 extends over 16 amino acids. V dropped 4 bases and J dropped 8 bases, with 21 bases sitting between them. Germline V lookup: CDR1 LNHDA, CDR2 SQIVND (reference sequence).

V gene TRBV19 combines with J gene TRBJ1-4; 9 positions match TRBD1. CDR3 length: 17 amino acids. CDR1 and CDR2 (germline): LNHDA, SQIVND (reference sequence). J was trimmed by 0 bases and V by 3 bases; bases with no gene match: 5. CDR3 in DNA: TGTGCCAGTAGTATTCGAGGACAGGGGACAACTAATGAAAAACTGTTTTTT. Translation: CASSIRGQGTTNEKLFF.